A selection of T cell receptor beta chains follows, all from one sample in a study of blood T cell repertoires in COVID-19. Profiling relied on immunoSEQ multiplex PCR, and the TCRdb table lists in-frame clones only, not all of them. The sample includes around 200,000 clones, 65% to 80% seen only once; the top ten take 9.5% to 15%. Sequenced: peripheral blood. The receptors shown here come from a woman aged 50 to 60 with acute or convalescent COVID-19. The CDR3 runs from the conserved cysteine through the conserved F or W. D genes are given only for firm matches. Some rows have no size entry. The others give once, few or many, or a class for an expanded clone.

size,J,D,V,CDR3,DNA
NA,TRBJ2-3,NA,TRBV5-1,CASSPNTRGAGRSSTDTQYF,TGCGCCAGCAGCCCCAACACCCGCGGGGCGGGGAGGTCTAGCACAGATACGCAGTATTTT
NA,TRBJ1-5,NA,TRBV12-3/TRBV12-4,CASSLQGNQPQHF,TGTGCCAGCAGTCTTCAGGGAAATCAGCCCCAGCATTTT
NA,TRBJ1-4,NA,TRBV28,CASSLPSPGREGEKLFF,TGTGCCAGCAGTTTACCGTCCCCCGGCAGGGAGGGCGAAAAACTGTTTTTT
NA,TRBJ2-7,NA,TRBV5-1,CASSATPAYEQYF,TGCGCCAGCAGTGCTACCCCTGCCTACGAGCAGTACTTC
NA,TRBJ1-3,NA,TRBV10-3,CAIGAGANGNTIYF,TGTGCCATCGGGGCGGGGGCGAATGGAAACACCATATATTTT
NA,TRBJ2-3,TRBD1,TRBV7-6,CASSFGTALDTQYF,TGTGCCAGCAGCTTCGGGACAGCCTTAGATACGCAGTATTTT
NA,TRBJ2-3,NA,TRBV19,CASTDQGLGTDTQYF,TGTGCCAGCACAGATCAGGGGCTTGGCACAGATACGCAGTATTTT
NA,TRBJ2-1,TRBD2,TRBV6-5,CASSYFREGEQFF,TGTGCCAGCAGTTACTTTAGGGAGGGTGAGCAGTTCTTC
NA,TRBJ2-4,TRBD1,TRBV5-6,CASSFKGARAKNIQYF,TGTGCCAGCAGCTTCAAGGGGGCTCGGGCAAAAAACATTCAGTACTTC
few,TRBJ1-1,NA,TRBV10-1,CASSESWDKTEAFF,TGCGCCAGCAGTGAGTCTTGGGACAAGACTGAAGCTTTCTTT
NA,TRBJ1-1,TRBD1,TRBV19,CASRRTGLGEAFF,TGTGCCAGTAGACGGACAGGGTTGGGTGAAGCTTTCTTT
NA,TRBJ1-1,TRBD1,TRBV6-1,CASSADRGGKMNTEAFF,TGTGCCAGCAGTGCCGACAGGGGAGGTAAAATGAACACTGAAGCTTTCTTT
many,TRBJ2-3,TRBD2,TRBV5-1,CASRLEGLTPTDTQYF,TGCGCCAGCAGATTGGAGGGACTAACACCCACAGATACGCAGTATTTT
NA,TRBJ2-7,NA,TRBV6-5,CASRRDISYEQYF,TGTGCCAGCAGGAGGGACATTTCCTACGAGCAGTACTTC
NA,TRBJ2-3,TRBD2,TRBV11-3,CASSLGIAGGEDTQYF,TGTGCCAGCAGCTTAGGTATAGCGGGAGGGGAAGATACGCAGTATTTT
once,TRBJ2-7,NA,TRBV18,CASSPYLADEQYF,TGTGCCAGCTCACCCTACTTGGCGGACGAGCAGTACTTC
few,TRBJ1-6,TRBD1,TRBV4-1,CASSPRDRDNSPLHF,TGCGCCAGCAGCCCCCGGGACAGGGATAATTCACCCCTCCACTTT
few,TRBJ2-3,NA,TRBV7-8,CASSLGAGYSTDTQYF,TGTGCCAGCAGCTTAGGCGCAGGGTATAGCACAGATACGCAGTATTTT
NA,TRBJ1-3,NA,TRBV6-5,CASSYSSGNTIYF,TGTGCCAGCAGTTACTCGAGTGGAAACACCATATATTTT
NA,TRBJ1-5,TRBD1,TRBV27,CASSPYATGPGPQHF,TGTGCCAGCAGTCCCTATGCGACAGGGCCGGGGCCCCAGCATTTT
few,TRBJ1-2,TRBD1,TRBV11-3,CASSLDLGTGLFNYGYTF,TGTGCCAGCAGCTTAGATCTGGGGACAGGGCTATTCAACTATGGCTACACCTTC
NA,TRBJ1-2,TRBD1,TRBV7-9,CASSMGQGSAYGYTF,TGTGCCAGCAGCATGGGACAGGGTTCTGCCTACGGCTACACCTTC
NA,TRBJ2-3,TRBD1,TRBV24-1,CATSDTGTAKRDTQYF,TGTGCCACCAGTGATACCGGGACAGCAAAAAGAGATACGCAGTATTTT
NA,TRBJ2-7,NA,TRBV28,CASSSPAYEQYF,TGTGCCAGCAGTTCCCCCGCCTACGAGCAGTACTTC
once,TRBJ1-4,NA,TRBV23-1,CASSPGEKLFF,TGCGCCAGCAGTCCGGGTGAAAAACTGTTTTTT
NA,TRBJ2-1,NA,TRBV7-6,CASSSPHNEQFF,TGTGCCAGCAGCTCTCCCCACAATGAGCAGTTCTTC
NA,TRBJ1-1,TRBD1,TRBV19,CASSMTGPRLNTEAFF,TGTGCCAGTAGTATGACAGGGCCCCGCCTGAACACTGAAGCTTTCTTT
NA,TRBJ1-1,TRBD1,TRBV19,CASTYRGRRDTEAFF,TGTGCCAGTACTTACAGGGGGCGCCGGGACACTGAAGCTTTCTTT
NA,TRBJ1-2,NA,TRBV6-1,CASSQASGQLNYGYTF,TGTGCCAGCAGTCAAGCCTCCGGACAGCTTAACTATGGCTACACCTTC
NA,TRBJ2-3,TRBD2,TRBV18,CASSPLAGGPITDTQYF,TGTGCCAGCTCACCACTAGCGGGAGGCCCGATCACAGATACGCAGTATTTT
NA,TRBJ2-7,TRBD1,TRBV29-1,CSVKLRDRGTYEQYF,TGCAGCGTTAAACTCCGGGACAGGGGGACCTACGAGCAGTACTTC
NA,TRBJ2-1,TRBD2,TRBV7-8,CASSLRPSGGLAEQFF,TGTGCCAGCAGCTTACGGCCTAGCGGAGGTTTGGCTGAGCAGTTCTTC
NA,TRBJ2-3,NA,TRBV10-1,CASSESGVEGTDTQYF,TGCGCCAGCAGTGAGTCAGGGGTTGAAGGTACAGATACGCAGTATTTT
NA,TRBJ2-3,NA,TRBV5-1,CASSFSSRDTQYF,TGCGCCAGCAGCTTCTCGTCGAGAGATACGCAGTATTTT
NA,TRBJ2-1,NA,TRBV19,CASRTGVTNEQFF,TGTGCCAGTAGAACAGGAGTAACGAATGAGCAGTTCTTC
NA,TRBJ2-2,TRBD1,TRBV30,CAWRTGTAITGELFF,TGTGCCTGGAGAACCGGGACAGCTATCACCGGGGAGCTGTTTTTT
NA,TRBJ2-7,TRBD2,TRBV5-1,CASSPPLAGGPDEQYF,TGCGCCAGCAGCCCCCCTTTAGCGGGGGGGCCAGACGAGCAGTACTTC
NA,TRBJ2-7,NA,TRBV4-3,CASSQEPTDSMSSYEQYF,TGCGCCAGCAGCCAAGAACCCACGGACAGTATGAGCTCCTACGAGCAGTACTTC
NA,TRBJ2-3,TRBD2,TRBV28,CASSDDSGSTDTQYF,TGTGCCAGCAGCGATGATAGCGGGAGCACAGATACGCAGTATTTT
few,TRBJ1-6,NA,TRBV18,CASSPSTAIQPLHF,TGTGCCAGCTCACCATCGACAGCGATTCAGCCCCTCCACTTT
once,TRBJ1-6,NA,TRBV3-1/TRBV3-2,CASSQEGGGSYNSPLHF,TGTGCCAGCAGCCAAGAGGGCGGAGGCTCCTATAATTCACCCCTCCACTTT